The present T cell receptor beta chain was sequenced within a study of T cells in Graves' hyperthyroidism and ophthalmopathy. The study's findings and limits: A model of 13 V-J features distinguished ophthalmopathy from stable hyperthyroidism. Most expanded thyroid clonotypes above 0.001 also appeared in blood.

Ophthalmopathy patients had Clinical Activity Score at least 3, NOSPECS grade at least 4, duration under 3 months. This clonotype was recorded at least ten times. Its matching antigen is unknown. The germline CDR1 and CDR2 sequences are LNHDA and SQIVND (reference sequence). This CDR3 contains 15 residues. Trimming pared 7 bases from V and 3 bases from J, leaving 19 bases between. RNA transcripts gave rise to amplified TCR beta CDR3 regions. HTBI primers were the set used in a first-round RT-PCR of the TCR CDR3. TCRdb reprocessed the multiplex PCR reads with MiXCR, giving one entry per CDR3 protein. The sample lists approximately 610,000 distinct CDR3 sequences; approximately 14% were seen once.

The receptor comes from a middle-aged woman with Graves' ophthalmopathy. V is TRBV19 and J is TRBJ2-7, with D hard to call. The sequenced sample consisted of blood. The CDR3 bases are TGTGCCAGTACTCCGAGTCTGAATCTGTACTACGAGCAGTACTTC. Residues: CASTPSLNLYYEQYF.